Listed here is a single TCR beta chain. This entry belongs to a study of blood T cell repertoires in COVID-19. Study as a whole: Both acute and convalescent COVID-19 samples were obtained from the United States, Italy and Spain. The cDNA or gDNA used as material had been derived from T cells, B-cell-depleted T cells, or PBMCs.

In the authors' methods: Estimation of nucleated cell counts was performed using reference gene primer amplification. Sequenced by immunoSEQ multiplex PCR; TCRdb stores in-frame clones only, minus some. The DNA gave D and trimming, while V, J and clone size come from that table. The sample lists about 71,000 clones, around 83% occurring once. V was pared by 4 bases and J by 6 bases, with 10 bases of the junction left unmatched. The germline V gene has CDR1 ENHRY and CDR2 SYGVKD. The CDR3 is 15 residues long. Sequences were obtained from peripheral blood. The TCR originated in a man at least 80 years old with acute or convalescent COVID-19. This chain connects TRBV10-3 to TRBJ2-7; TRBD1 aligns across 9 bases. CDR3 nucleotide sequence: TGTGCCATCAGTGGGCGAGGGACAGGGCAGGGCGAGCAGTACTTC. It translates to CAISGRGTGQGEQYF.